This T cell receptor beta chain was identified in a study of blood T cell repertoires in COVID-19. Overall study: Italy, Spain and the United States were the sources of the convalescent and acute COVID-19 samples.

Germline CDR1 LGHNA, CDR2 YSLEER. The CDR3 loop spans 14 amino acids. V lost 0 bases and J 2 bases, leaving 7 bases between the germline ends. Sequenced by immunoSEQ multiplex PCR; TCRdb stores in-frame clones only, minus some. The table records 200,000 to 300,000 clones, 84% of them present only once. The sequence came from a human donor in a cohort sampled during active COVID-19. The J gene is TRBJ1-2, the V gene TRBV4-3; a weak D match, TRBD1 (6 bases). Specimen: peripheral blood. The CDR3 DNA reads TGCGCCAGCAGCCAAGATACAGGGAACTATGGCTACACCTTC. Translated: CASSQDTGNYGYTF.